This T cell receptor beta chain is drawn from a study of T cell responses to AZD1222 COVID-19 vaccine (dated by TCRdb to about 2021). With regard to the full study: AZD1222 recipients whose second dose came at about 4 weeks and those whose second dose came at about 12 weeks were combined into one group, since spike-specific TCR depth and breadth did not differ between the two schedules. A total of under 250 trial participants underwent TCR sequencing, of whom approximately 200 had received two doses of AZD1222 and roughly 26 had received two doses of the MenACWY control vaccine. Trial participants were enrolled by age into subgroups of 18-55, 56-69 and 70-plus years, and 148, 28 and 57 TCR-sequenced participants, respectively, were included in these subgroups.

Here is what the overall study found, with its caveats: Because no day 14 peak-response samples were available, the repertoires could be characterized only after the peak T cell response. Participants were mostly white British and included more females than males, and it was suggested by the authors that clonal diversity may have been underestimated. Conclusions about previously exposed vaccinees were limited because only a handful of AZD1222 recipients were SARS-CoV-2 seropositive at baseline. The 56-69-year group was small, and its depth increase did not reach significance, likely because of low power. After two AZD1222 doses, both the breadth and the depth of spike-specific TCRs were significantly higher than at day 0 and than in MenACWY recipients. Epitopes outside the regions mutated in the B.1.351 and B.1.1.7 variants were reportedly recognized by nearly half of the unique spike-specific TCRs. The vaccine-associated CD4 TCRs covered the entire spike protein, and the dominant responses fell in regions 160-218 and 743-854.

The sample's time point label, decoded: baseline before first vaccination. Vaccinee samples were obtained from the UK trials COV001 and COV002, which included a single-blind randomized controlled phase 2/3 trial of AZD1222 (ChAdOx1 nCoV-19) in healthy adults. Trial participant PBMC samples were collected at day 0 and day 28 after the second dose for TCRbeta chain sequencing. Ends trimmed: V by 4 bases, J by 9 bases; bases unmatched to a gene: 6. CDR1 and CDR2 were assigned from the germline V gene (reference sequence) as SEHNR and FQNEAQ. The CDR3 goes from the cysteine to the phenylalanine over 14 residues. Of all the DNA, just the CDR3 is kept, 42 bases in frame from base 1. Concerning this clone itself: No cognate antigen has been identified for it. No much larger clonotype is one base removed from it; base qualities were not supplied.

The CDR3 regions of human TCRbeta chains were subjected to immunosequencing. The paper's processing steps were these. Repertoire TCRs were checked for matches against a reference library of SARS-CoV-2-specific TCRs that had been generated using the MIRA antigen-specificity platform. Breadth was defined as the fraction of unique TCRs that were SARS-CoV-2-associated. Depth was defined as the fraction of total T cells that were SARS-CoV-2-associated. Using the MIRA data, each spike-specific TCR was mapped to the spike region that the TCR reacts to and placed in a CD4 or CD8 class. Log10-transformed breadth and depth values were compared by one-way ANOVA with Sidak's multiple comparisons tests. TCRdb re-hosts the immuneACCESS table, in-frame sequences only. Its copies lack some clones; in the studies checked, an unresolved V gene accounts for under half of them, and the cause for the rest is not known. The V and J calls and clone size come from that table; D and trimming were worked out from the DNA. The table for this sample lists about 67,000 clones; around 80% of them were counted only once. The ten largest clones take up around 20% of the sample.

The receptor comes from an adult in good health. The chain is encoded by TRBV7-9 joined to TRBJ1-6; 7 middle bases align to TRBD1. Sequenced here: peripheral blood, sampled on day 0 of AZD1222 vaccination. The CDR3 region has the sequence CASSSDRESSPLHF. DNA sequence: TGTGCCAGCAGCTCCGACAGGGAGAGTTCACCCCTCCACTTT. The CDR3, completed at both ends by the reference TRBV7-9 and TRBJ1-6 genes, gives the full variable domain DTGVSQNPRHKITKRGQNVTFRCDPISEHNRLYWYRQTLGQGPEFLTYFQNEAQLEKSRLLSDRFSAERPKGSFSTLEIQRTEQGDSAMYLCASSSDRESSPLHFGNGTRLTVT.